The 15 T cell receptor beta chains in this list originate from one sample, sequenced in a study of blood T cells in healthy people across ages. Through a sample-barcoded 5' primer and a J-beta primer mix, a second PCR was run for about 6 to 12 cycles. TCRdb analysed the 5' RACE reads with MiXCR anew, one entry per CDR3 protein. The sample gives 780,000 or so distinct CDR3 sequences, roughly three fifths of which show up once; roughly 26% is in the top ten. The sample comprised blood. The source is a man in his forties or fifties in good health.

V and J are TRBV24-1 and TRBJ1-5; 7 nucleotides align to TRBD1. J was trimmed by 2 bases and V by 4 bases; bases with no gene match: 4. The CDR3 has 15 amino acids. Germline lookup yields CDR1 KGHDR and CDR2 SFDVKD. The chain's CDR3 is CATSDRDRGNQPQHF. Here the CDR3 DNA reads TGTGCCACCAGTGACCGAGACAGGGGCAATCAGCCCCAGCATTTT.

This chain uses TRBV11-2 with TRBJ2-4; D may be TRBD2 (7 bases). The end of the DNA aligns better with TRBJ2-7, so the J call may be wrong. The CDR3 is made up of 14 amino acids. The germline CDR1 and CDR2 sequences are SGHAT and FQNNGV. The CDR3 region is CASSFGGGASEQYF. CDR3 DNA: TGTGCCAGCAGCTTCGGTGGGGGGGCTTCCGAGCAGTACTTC.

The chain combines TRBV29-1 with TRBJ2-5; no clear D. The V gene lost 7 bases and the J gene lost 1 base, with 10 bases spanning the gap. This CDR3 comprises 12 residues. Germline V gene lookup returns CDR1 SQVTM and CDR2 ANQGSEA. The DNA of the CDR3 is TGCAGCGCGGGTGGGCTCCAAGAGACCCAGTACTTC. This codes for CSAGGLQETQYF.

The chain couples TRBV12-3 or TRBV12-4 to TRBJ1-1; D not certain. V was trimmed by 6 bases and J by 7 bases, leaving 6 bases between them. The CDR3 extends over 10 amino acids. CDR3 loop: CASRGNEAFF. CDR3 in DNA: TGTGCCAGCAGAGGGAATGAAGCTTTCTTT.

This chain connects TRBV5-1 to TRBJ2-1; D perhaps matches TRBD1 (5 bases). The CDR3 spans 13 residues. Trimming left V 4 bases short and J 10 bases short, with 15 bases between. The germline gives CDR1 SGHRS, CDR2 YFSETQ. CDR3 DNA sequence: TGCGCCAGCAGCGGCCAAACAGGTTACGAGCAGTTCTTC. Translating gives CASSGQTGYEQFF.

J is TRBJ2-6 and V is TRBV9; D call uncertain. The CDR3 covers 18 residues. V was clipped by 1 base and J by 0 bases, with 14 bases between them. Germline CDR1 reads SGDLS; CDR2 reads YYNGEE. CDR3 region: CASSVRPPDGSGANVLTF. CDR3 coding DNA: TGTGCCAGCAGCGTACGTCCCCCGGACGGCTCTGGGGCCAACGTCCTGACTTTC.

The chain uses TRBV6-1 and TRBJ1-4; TRBD1 aligns across 8 bases. J lost 3 bases, V lost 2 bases, and 2 bases had no gene match. In germline, CDR1 is MNHNS, CDR2 SASEGT. The CDR3 loop spans 15 amino acids. The CDR3 DNA is TGTGCCAGCAGTGAACGGACAGGGCCTAATGAAAAACTGTTTTTT. It specifies CASSERTGPNEKLFF.

The rearrangement uses TRBV28 and TRBJ2-5, with 7 nucleotides matching TRBD1. J was trimmed by 1 base and V by 8 bases; bases with no gene match: 7. Germline assignment: CDR1 MDHEN and CDR2 SYDVKM. This CDR3 comprises 14 residues. The CDR3 loop is CASLGTAPQETQYF. DNA of the CDR3: TGTGCCAGCCTGGGGACAGCCCCCCAAGAGACCCAGTACTTC.

The V gene is TRBV28, the J gene TRBJ2-5; possibly TRBD1 for D (5 bases). From germline, CDR1 is MDHEN and CDR2 SYDVKM. Trimming pared 6 bases from V and 4 bases from J, leaving 12 bases between. This CDR3 region has 13 residues. CDR3 residues: CASSRQTGETQYF. The CDR3 nucleotides are TGTGCCAGCAGCCGACAGACTGGAGAGACCCAGTACTTC.

The chain recombines TRBV25-1 with TRBJ2-3; 9 positions agree with TRBD1. The junction had 6 bases not matched to a gene; V was cut back by 6 bases and J by 2 bases. The germline V gene encodes CDR1 MGHDK and CDR2 SYGVNS. The CDR3 contains 15 residues. CDR3 DNA sequence: TGTGCCAGCAGGAGGGGACAGGGCCCCACAGATACGCAGTATTTT. It translates to CASRRGQGPTDTQYF. Filled out from reference TRBV25-1 and TRBJ2-3, the complete variable domain reads EADIYQTPRYLVIGTGKKITLECSQTMGHDKMYWYQQDPGMELHLIHYSYGVNSTEKGDLSSESTVSRIRTEHFPLTLESARPSHTSQYLCASRRGQGPTDTQYFGPGTRLTVL.

The CDR3 nucleotides read TGTGCCAGCAGCCACGGGGTCTCGGGCTACACCTTC. This sequence encodes CASSHGVSGYTF. The chain has TRBV28 and TRBJ1-2; unclear D gene. CDR3 length: 12 residues. The V gene lost 6 bases and the J gene lost 8 bases, with 13 bases spanning the gap. Germline CDR1 and CDR2: MDHEN and SYDVKM.

The chain employs TRBV20-1 and TRBJ2-4; 8 nucleotides line up with TRBD2. The CDR3 sequence is 14 residues long. Germline V CDR1 and CDR2: DFQATT, SNEGSKA (reference sequence). With 3 bases clipped from V and 9 bases from J, the junction kept 10 bases outside the gene matches. The CDR3 region has the DNA TGCAGTGCTAGGATGACTAGCGTTGGCGGCATTCAGTACTTC. It encodes CSARMTSVGGIQYF.

This clonotype came up a few times. The chain combines TRBV27 with TRBJ2-3; no clear D. Germline V lookup: CDR1 MNHEY, CDR2 SMNVEV (reference sequence). V was trimmed by 2 bases and J by 2 bases, leaving 14 bases between them. CDR3 length: 16 amino acids. The CDR3 sequence: CASSLVRQRLTDTQYF. The CDR3 nucleotides read TGTGCCAGCAGTTTAGTTCGGCAGCGTCTCACAGATACGCAGTATTTT.

The DNA for the CDR3 is TGTGCCAGCAGTGAGGACCCAGGGGGCCCCTACAATGAGCAGTTCTTC. It codes for CASSEDPGGPYNEQFF. This chain links TRBV6-1 with TRBJ2-1; 8 bases line up with TRBD1. After removal of 3 bases from V and 2 bases from J, the junction contained 6 bases not matched to a gene. Germline V gene sequence: CDR1 MNHNS, CDR2 SASEGT. CDR3 length equals 16 residues.

J is TRBJ2-5 and V is TRBV27; 8 bases are shared with TRBD2. Germline V lookup: CDR1 MNHEY, CDR2 SMNVEV (reference sequence). This CDR3 is built from 15 residues. V lost 4 bases, J lost 0 bases, and 4 bases stayed unmatched. The CDR3 nucleotides are TGTGCCAGCAGTTCCGCTAGCGGGTACCAAGAGACCCAGTACTTC. This codes for CASSSASGYQETQYF.